This T cell receptor (beta chain) appears in the sequencing data of a study of neoadjuvant anti-PD-1 for oral cavity cancer. General study results and limits: With a few patients per group, TCR findings need larger cohorts.

In this sample, this clone turned up once. Its specificity is unknown. The data were produced by immunoSEQ multiplex PCR, yet TCRdb's version contains in-frame clones alone and is incomplete. The sample holds 6,500 to 8,500 clones, 60% seen once. The specimen comprised tumor tissue, sampled before nivolumab (anti-PD-1) treatment. The sequence derives from a person aged 35 to 85 with oral cavity squamous cell carcinoma.

DNA of the CDR3: TGCGCCAGCAGCGTGAACAGGGACACTGAAGCTTTCTTT. Residues: CASSVNRDTEAFF. This chain joins TRBV5-1 and TRBJ1-1; possibly TRBD1 for D (6 bases). This CDR3 region has 13 residues. Germline values: CDR1 SGHRS, CDR2 YFSETQ. Trimming left V 4 bases short and J 3 bases short, with 10 bases between.